This record covers a single TCR beta chain. Its target is not known. The germline V gene has CDR1 SGHNT and CDR2 YYREEE (reference sequence). The CDR3 loop spans 12 amino acids. V was clipped by 2 bases and J by 12 bases, with 12 bases between them. Unique molecular identifiers were incorporated into the prepared TCRbeta library. One entry per CDR3 protein, called by TCRdb with MiXCR from the PCR reads. In the table there are 250,000 to 400,000 distinct CDR3 sequences, approximately 20% of which are singletons. The data belong to a study of T-cell reconstitution after alpha-beta-depleted transplantation in children. General study results and limits: It was surviving recipient T cells and thymic progenitors that gave some patients high TCRbeta diversity at day 60. Diversity and T-cell counts at one year after transplant derived mostly from new T cells. Alpha-beta T cells about two months after transplant reportedly derived from several hundred expanded graft clones.

This TCR was sampled from a male patient between 5 and 17 years old who had a stem cell transplant for acute lymphoblastic leukemia, so the T cells may come from the graft donor. The chain combines TRBV5-4 with TRBJ2-1; D is undetermined. The sample in question was PBMCs, mostly from graft donor cells, obtained 180 days after TCRalphabeta/CD19-depleted stem cell transplant. CDR3 nucleotide sequence: TGTGCCAGCAGCTTCGGGTCCCAAGGGCAGTTCTTC. Translated: CASSFGSQGQFF. Complete variable domain (other parts from reference TRBV5-4 and TRBJ2-1): ETGVTQSPTHLIKTRGQQVTLRCSSQSGHNTVSWYQQALGQGPQFIFQYYREEENGRGNFPPRFSGLQFPNYSSELNVNALELDDSALYLCASSFGSQGQFFGPGTRLTVL.